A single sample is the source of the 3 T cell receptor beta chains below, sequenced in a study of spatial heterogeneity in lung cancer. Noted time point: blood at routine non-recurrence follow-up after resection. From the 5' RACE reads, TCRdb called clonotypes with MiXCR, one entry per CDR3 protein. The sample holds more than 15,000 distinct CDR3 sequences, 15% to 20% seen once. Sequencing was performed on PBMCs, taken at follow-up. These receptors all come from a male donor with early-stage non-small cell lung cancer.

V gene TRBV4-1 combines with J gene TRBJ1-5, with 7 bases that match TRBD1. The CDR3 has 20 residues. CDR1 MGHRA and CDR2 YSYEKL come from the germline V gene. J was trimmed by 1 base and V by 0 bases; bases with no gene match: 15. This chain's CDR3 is CASSQDLGQGEWWSNQPQHF. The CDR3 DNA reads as TGCGCCAGCAGCCAAGATCTTGGGCAGGGGGAGTGGTGGAGCAATCAGCCCCAGCATTTT.

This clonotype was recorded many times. The CDR3 here is CASSQGPYEQYF. The CDR3 DNA sequence: TGTGCCAGCAGCCAGGGACCGTACGAGCAGTACTTC. J is TRBJ2-7 and V is TRBV27; either TRBD1 or TRBD2 may supply D (5 bases each). Germline values: CDR1 MNHEY, CDR2 SMNVEV (reference sequence). The CDR3 covers 12 residues. V was pared by 6 bases and J by 4 bases, with 10 bases between.

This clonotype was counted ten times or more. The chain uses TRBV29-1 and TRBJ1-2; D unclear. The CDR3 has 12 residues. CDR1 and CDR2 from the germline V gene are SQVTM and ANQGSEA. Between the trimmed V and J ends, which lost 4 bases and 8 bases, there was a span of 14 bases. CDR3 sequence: CSVVEGSGGYTF. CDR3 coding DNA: TGCAGCGTTGTCGAGGGTTCGGGAGGCTACACCTTC.